Below, 7 T cell receptor beta chains from the same sample are listed, as sequenced in a study of T cells in Graves' hyperthyroidism and ophthalmopathy. The investigators amplified TCR beta CDR3 regions from RNA transcripts. HTBI primers were employed in a first-round RT-PCR of the TCR CDR3. TCRdb used MiXCR to reprocess the multiplex PCR reads, holding one entry per CDR3 protein. Of hundreds of thousands of distinct CDR3 sequences detected, around 20% appear once; the ten largest clones hold 16%. Material for sequencing was blood. The receptors were sampled from a woman aged 50 to 65 with Graves' hyperthyroidism that later progressed to Graves' ophthalmopathy.

There are many counts of this clonotype. The chain carries TRBV11-2 and TRBJ1-1, with a tentative D call TRBD1 (5 bases). V shed 5 bases and J shed 1 base, with 11 bases lying between them. Germline-derived CDR1 and CDR2 are SGHAT and FQNNGV. CDR3 length equals 14 residues. The CDR3 region has the DNA TGTGCCAGCAGCCCACGCGGGGGGAACACTGAAGCTTTCTTT. Its protein product is CASSPRGGNTEAFF. The complete variable domain, with remaining parts taken from reference TRBV11-2 and TRBJ1-1, reads EAGVAQSPRYKIIEKRQSVAFWCNPISGHATLYWYQQILGQGPKLLIQFQNNGVVDDSQLPKDRFSAERLKGVDSTLKIQPAKLEDSAVYLCASSPRGGNTEAFFGQGTRLTVV.

The V and J genes are TRBV7-2 and TRBJ2-5, with 12 positions matching TRBD2. The CDR3 consists of 16 residues. CDR1 is SGHTA, CDR2 FQGNSA, per germline. Unmatched junction bases numbered 9, after V lost 1 base and J lost 9 bases. In DNA, the CDR3 is TGTGCCAGCAGCTTAGGGCCATCTAGCGGGGGGGGGGCCCAGTACTTC. Its protein product is CASSLGPSSGGGAQYF.

Only a few counts were recorded for this clonotype. The V gene is TRBV20-1, the J gene TRBJ1-1; D is ambiguous. CDR1 DFQATT and CDR2 SNEGSKA come from the germline V gene (reference sequence). The CDR3 is 14 residues long. Deletions cut 0 bases from V and 0 bases from J, with 8 bases between. CDR3 nucleotides: TGCAGTGCTAGAGATACGGCGGTGAACACTGAAGCTTTCTTT. Its translation is CSARDTAVNTEAFF.

Ten or more counts support this clonotype. The rearrangement uses TRBV6-5 and TRBJ1-2; TRBD1 might be the D (5 bases). Trimming removed 2 bases at V and 2 bases at J, with 12 bases between. The CDR3 is 15 amino acids. CDR1 MNHEY and CDR2 SVGAGI come from the germline V gene. The CDR3 loop is CASSYKGDSNYGYTF. CDR3 nucleotides: TGTGCCAGCAGTTACAAAGGGGACTCCAACTATGGCTACACCTTC.

The chain has TRBV7-9 and TRBJ1-2; the D is unclear. With 4 bases removed from V and 5 bases from J, the gap between germline ends came to 17 bases. Germline CDR1 reads SEHNR; CDR2 reads FQNEAQ (reference sequence). The CDR3 contains 15 residues. For the CDR3, the DNA is TGTGCCAGCAGCTCGGTTAGGTCTTCTCTGTATGGCTACACCTTC. This encodes CASSSVRSSLYGYTF.

This clonotype came up many times. V gene TRBV20-1 combines with J gene TRBJ2-1; 11 nucleotides line up with TRBD2. CDR3 length equals 15 residues. CDR1 is DFQATT, CDR2 SNEGSKA, per germline (reference sequence). V dropped 4 bases and J dropped 3; count of bases not matched to a gene: 5. CDR3 in DNA: TGCAGTGCTACCGTAGCGGGGGGGCGCTACAATGAGCAGTTCTTC. Translating gives CSATVAGGRYNEQFF.

This clonotype was detected a few times. The chain carries TRBV10-3 and TRBJ2-3; no reliable D call. The V end lost 0 bases, the J end lost 3 bases, and 10 bases lay between the germline ends. Germline V gene data show CDR1 as ENHRY and CDR2 as SYGVKD. This CDR3 is 15 amino acids long. CDR3 amino acids: CAISESGYLTDTQYF. CDR3 coding DNA: TGTGCCATCAGTGAGTCCGGGTATCTGACAGATACGCAGTATTTT.